The 6 T cell receptor beta chains listed next were all sequenced from one sample in a study of CD8 T cells in Susac syndrome. Random-hexamer reverse transcription was applied to about 0.45 to 1 ug RNA. Via MiXCR, TCRdb re-called the immunoSEQ multiplex PCR reads, giving one row per CDR3 protein. The table has 120,000 or so distinct CDR3 sequences, 90% to 95% seen once; the top ten hold 0.12%. The sequencing input was CD4+ T cells from PBMCs. The receptors were sampled from a human donor in good health.

V is TRBV27 and J is TRBJ2-7; tentative D call: TRBD2 (5 bases). This CDR3 is 14 amino acids long. With 0 bases removed from V and 0 bases from J, the gap between germline ends came to 6 bases. Germline loops: CDR1 MNHEY, CDR2 SMNVEV (reference sequence). The CDR3 nucleotides read TGTGCCAGCAGTTTATCTCGGGGCTCCTACGAGCAGTACTTC. It specifies CASSLSRGSYEQYF.

This chain links TRBV2 with TRBJ1-1; possibly TRBD1 for D (6 bases). Trimming pared 6 bases from V and 5 bases from J, leaving 16 bases between. Germline V gene data show CDR1 as SNHLY and CDR2 as FYNNEI. The CDR3 sequence is 14 residues long. The CDR3 bases are TGTGCCAGCAGGAGAGGGGGGGAAAGAACTGAAGCTTTCTTT. It encodes CASRRGGERTEAFF. Together with reference TRBV2 and TRBJ1-1, the CDR3 gives the full variable domain: EPEVTQTPSHQVTQMGQEVILRCVPISNHLYFYWYRQILGQKVEFLVSFYNNEISEKSEIFDDQFSVERPDGSNFTLKIRSTKLEDSAMYFCASRRGGERTEAFFGQGTRLTVV.

The chain combines TRBV5-1 with TRBJ2-3, with D perhaps matching TRBD1 (5 bases). V gave up 3 bases and J gave up 7 bases, with 27 bases separating them. The CDR3 loop spans 18 amino acids. Germline V CDR1 and CDR2: SGHRS, YFSETQ. The CDR3 sequence is CASSSQPTESRLPNTQYF. CDR3 in DNA: TGCGCCAGCAGCTCGCAGCCGACAGAATCAAGACTTCCTAATACGCAGTATTTT.

The chain links TRBV20-1 to TRBJ2-1, with TRBD2 as a possible D gene (6 bases). Germline-derived CDR1 and CDR2 are DFQATT and SNEGSKA (reference sequence). The CDR3 totals 11 residues. CDR3 nucleotide sequence: TGCAGCGGCGGGATTTGGAATGAGCAGTTCTTC. Amino acid sequence: CSGGIWNEQFF.

This chain connects TRBV7-9 to TRBJ2-1, with 9 bases aligning to TRBD2. This CDR3 is built from 16 residues. CDR1 and CDR2 from the germline V gene are SEHNR and FQNEAQ (reference sequence). J was trimmed by 7 bases and V by 1 base; bases with no gene match: 8. In nucleotides, the CDR3 is TGTGCCAGCAGCTTAGTGATTAGCGGGAGATTAAATGAGCAGTTCTTC. Its translation is CASSLVISGRLNEQFF.

The J gene is TRBJ2-3, the V gene TRBV4-1; 14 bases are shared with TRBD2. CDR1 and CDR2 (germline): MGHRA, YSYEKL. CDR3 size: 18 residues. Trimming cost V 1 base and J 2 bases; bases outside gene matches: 5. In DNA, the CDR3 is TGCGCCAGCAGCCAAGGGACTAGCGGGAGGTGGGCCACAGATACGCAGTATTTT. It codes for CASSQGTSGRWATDTQYF.